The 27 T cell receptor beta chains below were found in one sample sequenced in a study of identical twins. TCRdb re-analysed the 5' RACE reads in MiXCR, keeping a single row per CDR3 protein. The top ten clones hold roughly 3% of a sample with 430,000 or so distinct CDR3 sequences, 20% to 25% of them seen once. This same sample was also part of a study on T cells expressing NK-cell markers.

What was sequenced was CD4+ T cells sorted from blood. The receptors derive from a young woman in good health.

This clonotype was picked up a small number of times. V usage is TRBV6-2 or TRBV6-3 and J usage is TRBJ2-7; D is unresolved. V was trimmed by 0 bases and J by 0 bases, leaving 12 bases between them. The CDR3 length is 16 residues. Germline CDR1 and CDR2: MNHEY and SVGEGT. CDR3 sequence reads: CASSYSPARSSYEQYF. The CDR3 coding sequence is TGTGCCAGCAGTTACTCGCCAGCGCGTAGCTCCTACGAGCAGTACTTC.

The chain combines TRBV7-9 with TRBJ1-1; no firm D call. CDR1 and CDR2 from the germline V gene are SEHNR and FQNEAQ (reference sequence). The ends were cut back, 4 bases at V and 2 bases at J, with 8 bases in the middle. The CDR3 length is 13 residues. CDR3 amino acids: CASSYYKNTEAFF. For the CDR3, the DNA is TGTGCCAGCAGCTATTACAAAAACACTGAAGCTTTCTTT.

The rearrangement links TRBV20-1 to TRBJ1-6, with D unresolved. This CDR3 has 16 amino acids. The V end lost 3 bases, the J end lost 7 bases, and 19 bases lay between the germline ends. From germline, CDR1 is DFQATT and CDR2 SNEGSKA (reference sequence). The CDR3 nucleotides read TGCAGTGCTAGTCCCCTGATAGCAGGAACGAATTCACCCCTCCACTTT. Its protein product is CSASPLIAGTNSPLHF.

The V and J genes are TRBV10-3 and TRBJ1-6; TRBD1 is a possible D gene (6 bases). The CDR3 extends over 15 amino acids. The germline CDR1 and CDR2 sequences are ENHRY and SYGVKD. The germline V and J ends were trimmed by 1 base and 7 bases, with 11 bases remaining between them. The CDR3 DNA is TGTGCCATCAGTGAGTTGGGGGGGCTCAATTCACCCCTCCACTTT. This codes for CAISELGGLNSPLHF.

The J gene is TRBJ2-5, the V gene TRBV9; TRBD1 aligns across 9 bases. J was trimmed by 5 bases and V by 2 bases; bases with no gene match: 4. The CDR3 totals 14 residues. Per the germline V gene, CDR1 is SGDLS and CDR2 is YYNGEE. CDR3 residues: CASSVDRGWETQYF. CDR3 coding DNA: TGTGCCAGCAGCGTTGACAGGGGGTGGGAGACCCAGTACTTC.

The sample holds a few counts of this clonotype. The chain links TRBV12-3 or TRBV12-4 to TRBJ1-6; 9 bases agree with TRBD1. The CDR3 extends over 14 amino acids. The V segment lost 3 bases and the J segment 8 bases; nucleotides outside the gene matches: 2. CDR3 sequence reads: CASSFDRGYSPLHF. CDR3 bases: TGTGCCAGCAGTTTTGACAGGGGGTATTCACCCCTCCACTTT.

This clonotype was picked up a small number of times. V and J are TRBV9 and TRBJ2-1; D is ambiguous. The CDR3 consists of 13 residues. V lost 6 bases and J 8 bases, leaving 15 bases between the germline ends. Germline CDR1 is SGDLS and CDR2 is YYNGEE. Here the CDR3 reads CASTCSPWDEQFF. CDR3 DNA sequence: TGTGCCAGCACCTGTAGTCCGTGGGATGAGCAGTTCTTC. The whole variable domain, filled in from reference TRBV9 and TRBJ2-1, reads DSGVTQTPKHLITATGQRVTLRCSPRSGDLSVYWYQQSLDQGLQFLIQYYNGEERAKGNILERFSAQQFPDLHSELNLSSLELGDSALYFCASTCSPWDEQFFGPGTRLTVL.

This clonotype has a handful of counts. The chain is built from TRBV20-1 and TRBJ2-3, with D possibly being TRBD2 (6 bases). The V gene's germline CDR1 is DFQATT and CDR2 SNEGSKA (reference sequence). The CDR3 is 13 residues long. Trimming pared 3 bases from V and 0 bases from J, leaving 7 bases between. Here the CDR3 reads CSARSGSTDTQYF. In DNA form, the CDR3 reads TGCAGTGCTAGGAGCGGGAGCACAGATACGCAGTATTTT.

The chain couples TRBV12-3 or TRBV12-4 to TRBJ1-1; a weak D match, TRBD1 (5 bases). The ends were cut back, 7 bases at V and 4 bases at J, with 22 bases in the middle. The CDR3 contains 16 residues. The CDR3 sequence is CASNPGAASGGTEAFF. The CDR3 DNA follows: TGTGCCAGCAATCCCGGGGCAGCCTCGGGGGGCACTGAAGCTTTCTTT.

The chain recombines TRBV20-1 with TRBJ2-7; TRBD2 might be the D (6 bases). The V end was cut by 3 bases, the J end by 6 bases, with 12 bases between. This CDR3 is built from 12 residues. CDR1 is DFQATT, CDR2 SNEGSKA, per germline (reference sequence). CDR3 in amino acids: CSASQLASEQYF. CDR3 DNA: TGCAGTGCTAGCCAGCTAGCGTCCGAGCAGTACTTC.

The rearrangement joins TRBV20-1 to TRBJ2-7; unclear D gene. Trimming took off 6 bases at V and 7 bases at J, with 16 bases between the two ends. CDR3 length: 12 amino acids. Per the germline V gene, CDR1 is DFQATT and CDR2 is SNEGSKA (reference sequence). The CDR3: CSAIGRPSEQYF. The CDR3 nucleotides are TGCAGTGCCATTGGACGGCCCTCGGAGCAGTACTTC.

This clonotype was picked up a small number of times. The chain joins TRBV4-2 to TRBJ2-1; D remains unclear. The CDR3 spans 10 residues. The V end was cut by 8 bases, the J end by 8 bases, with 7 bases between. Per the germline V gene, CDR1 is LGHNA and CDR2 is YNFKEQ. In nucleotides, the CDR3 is TGTGCCAGCGGATACGATGAGCAGTTCTTC. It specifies CASGYDEQFF.

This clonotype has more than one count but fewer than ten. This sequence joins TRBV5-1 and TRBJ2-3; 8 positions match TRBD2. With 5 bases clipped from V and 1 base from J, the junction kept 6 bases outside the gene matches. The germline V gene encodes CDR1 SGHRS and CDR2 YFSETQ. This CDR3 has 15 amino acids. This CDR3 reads CASRPAGGRTDTQYF. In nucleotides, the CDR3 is TGCGCCAGCAGACCCGCGGGGGGCCGCACAGATACGCAGTATTTT.

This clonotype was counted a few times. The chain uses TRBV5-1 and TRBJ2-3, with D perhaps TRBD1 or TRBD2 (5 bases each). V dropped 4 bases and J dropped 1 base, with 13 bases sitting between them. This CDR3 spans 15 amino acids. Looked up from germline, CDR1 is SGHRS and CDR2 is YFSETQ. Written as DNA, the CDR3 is TGCGCCAGCAGCAGCTTAGGGACCGGCACAGATACGCAGTATTTT. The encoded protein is CASSSLGTGTDTQYF. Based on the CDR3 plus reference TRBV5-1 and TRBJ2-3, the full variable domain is KAGVTQTPRYLIKTRGQQVTLSCSPISGHRSVSWYQQTPGQGLQFLFEYFSETQRNKGNFPGRFSGRQFSNSRSEMNVSTLELGDSALYLCASSSLGTGTDTQYFGPGTRLTVL.

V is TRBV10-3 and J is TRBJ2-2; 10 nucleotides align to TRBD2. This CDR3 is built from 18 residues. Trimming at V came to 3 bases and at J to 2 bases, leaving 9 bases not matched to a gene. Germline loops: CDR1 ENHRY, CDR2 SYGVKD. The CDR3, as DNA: TGTGCCATCAGTGAACACGGGCTAGCGGGGGACAACACCGGGGAGCTGTTTTTT. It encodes CAISEHGLAGDNTGELFF.

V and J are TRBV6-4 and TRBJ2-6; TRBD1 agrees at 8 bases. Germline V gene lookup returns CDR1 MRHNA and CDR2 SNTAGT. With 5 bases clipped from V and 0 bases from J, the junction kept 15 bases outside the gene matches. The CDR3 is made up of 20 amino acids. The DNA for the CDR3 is TGTGCCAGCAGTCGACTTCCCCGGACAGGGAGAGTCTCTGGGGCCAACGTCCTGACTTTC. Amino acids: CASSRLPRTGRVSGANVLTF.

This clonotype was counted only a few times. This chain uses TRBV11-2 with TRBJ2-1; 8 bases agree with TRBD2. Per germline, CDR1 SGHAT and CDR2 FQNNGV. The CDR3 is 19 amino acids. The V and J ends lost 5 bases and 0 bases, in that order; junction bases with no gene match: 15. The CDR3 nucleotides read TGTGCCAGCAGCCTCCGTGAGAGCGGGAGATTAGACTCCTACAATGAGCAGTTCTTC. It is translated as CASSLRESGRLDSYNEQFF.

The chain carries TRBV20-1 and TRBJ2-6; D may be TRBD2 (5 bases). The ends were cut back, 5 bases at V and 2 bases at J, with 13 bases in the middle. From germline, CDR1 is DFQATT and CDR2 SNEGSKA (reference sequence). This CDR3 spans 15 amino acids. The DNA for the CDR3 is TGCAGTGCTTTACTACGGGGAACTGGGGCCAACGTCCTGACTTTC. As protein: CSALLRGTGANVLTF.

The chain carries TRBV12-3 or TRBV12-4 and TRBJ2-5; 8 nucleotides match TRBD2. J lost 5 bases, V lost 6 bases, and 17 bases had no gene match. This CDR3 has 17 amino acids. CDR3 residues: CASSSFAPGGLRETQYF. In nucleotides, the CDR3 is TGTGCCAGCAGCAGTTTTGCGCCGGGGGGGCTGCGGGAGACCCAGTACTTC.

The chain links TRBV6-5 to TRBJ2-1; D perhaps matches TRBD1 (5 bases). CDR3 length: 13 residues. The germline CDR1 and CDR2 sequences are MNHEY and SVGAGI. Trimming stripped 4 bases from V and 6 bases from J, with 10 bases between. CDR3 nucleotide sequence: TGTGCCAGCAGTTGGGGCAGGCTCAATGAGCAGTTCTTC. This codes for CASSWGRLNEQFF.

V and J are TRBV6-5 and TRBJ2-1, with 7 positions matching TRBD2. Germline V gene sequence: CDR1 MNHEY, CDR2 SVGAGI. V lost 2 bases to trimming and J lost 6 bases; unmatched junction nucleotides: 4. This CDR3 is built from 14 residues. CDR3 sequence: CASSYDLAANEQFF. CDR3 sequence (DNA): TGTGCCAGCAGTTACGATCTAGCGGCCAATGAGCAGTTCTTC.

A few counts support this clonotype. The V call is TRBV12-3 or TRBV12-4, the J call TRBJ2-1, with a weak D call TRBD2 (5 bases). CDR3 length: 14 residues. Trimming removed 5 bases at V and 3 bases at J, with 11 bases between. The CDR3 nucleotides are TGTGCCAGCAGTGACCACCGGGACTACAATGAGCAGTTCTTC. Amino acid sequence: CASSDHRDYNEQFF.

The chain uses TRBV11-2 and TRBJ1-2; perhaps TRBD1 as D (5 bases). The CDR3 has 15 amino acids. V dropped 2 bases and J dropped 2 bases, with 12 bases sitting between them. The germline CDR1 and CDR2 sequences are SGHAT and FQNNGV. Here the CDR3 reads CASSLTGPANYGYTF. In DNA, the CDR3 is TGTGCCAGCAGCTTAACGGGGCCGGCGAACTATGGCTACACCTTC.

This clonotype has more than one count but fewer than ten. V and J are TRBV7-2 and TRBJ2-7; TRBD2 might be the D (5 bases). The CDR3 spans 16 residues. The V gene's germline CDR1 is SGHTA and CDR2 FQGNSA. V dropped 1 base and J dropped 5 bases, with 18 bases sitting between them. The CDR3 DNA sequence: TGTGCCAGCAGCTTAGTGTCTCGCGGGTTAAGGGACGAGCAGTACTTC. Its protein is CASSLVSRGLRDEQYF.

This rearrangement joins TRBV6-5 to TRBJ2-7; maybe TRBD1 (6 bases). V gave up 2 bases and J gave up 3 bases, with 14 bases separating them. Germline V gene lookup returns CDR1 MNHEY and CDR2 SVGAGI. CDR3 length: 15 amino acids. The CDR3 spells CASSYAGQGGYEQYF. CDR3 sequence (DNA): TGTGCCAGCAGTTACGCCGGACAAGGGGGCTACGAGCAGTACTTC.

CDR3 amino acids: CATSEEQGTGRVGTEAFF. The CDR3 DNA reads as TGTGCCACCAGTGAGGAGCAAGGGACAGGGCGAGTAGGGACTGAAGCTTTCTTT. V gene TRBV24-1 combines with J gene TRBJ1-1; 9 bases fit TRBD1. The CDR3 totals 18 residues. V shed 4 bases and J 5 bases; nucleotides not matched to a gene: 16. From germline, CDR1 is KGHDR and CDR2 SFDVKD.

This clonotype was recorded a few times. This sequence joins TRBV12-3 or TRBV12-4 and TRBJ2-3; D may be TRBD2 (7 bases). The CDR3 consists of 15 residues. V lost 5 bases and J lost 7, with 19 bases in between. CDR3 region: CASSDRGAAGNTQYF. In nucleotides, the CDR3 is TGTGCCAGCAGTGATCGGGGGGCAGCCGGGAATACGCAGTATTTT.